Following are 13 T cell receptor beta chains from one sample sequenced in a study of identical twins. TCRdb redid the calling of the 5' RACE reads with MiXCR, one entry per CDR3 protein. The repertoire includes under 900,000 distinct CDR3 sequences, roughly an eighth of them detected once, and 1.5% to 2% sits in the top ten. The same sample was also used in a study of yellow fever vaccine responses in identical twins.

The sample comprised PBMCs. The receptors here all came from a woman aged 18-29 years in good health.

This clonotype was counted a few times. This chain uses TRBV7-2 with TRBJ2-5; 7 bases fit TRBD1. This CDR3 spans 14 amino acids. With 3 bases clipped from V and 6 bases from J, the junction kept 7 bases outside the gene matches. From germline, CDR1 is SGHTA and CDR2 FQGNSA. CDR3 sequence reads: CASSFDRDVKTQYF. CDR3 sequence (DNA): TGTGCCAGCAGCTTCGACAGGGATGTGAAGACCCAGTACTTC.

The chain is built from TRBV6-1 and TRBJ2-7, with TRBD2 identical over 15 bases. V lost 5 bases and J lost 3; bases outside the gene matches: 8. Germline CDR1 is MNHNS and CDR2 is SASEGT. The CDR3 extends over 17 amino acids. The CDR3 DNA reads as TGTGCCAGCAGTAAGGGACTAGCGGGAGGAACTTTCTACGAGCAGTACTTC. This encodes CASSKGLAGGTFYEQYF.

This clonotype has a handful of counts. This CDR3 reads CASSPGQGTQYF. The DNA for the CDR3 is TGTGCCAGCAGCCCGGGACAGGGCACGCAGTATTTT. The chain carries TRBV5-6 and TRBJ2-3, with 9 bases fitting TRBD1. CDR1 and CDR2 (germline): SGHDT, YYEEEE. This CDR3 contains 12 residues. V shed 4 bases and J 9 bases; nucleotides not matched to a gene: 3.

The chain combines TRBV10-3 with TRBJ1-5; tentative D call: TRBD1 (6 bases). Between the trimmed V and J ends, which lost 9 bases and 7 bases, there was a span of 25 bases. This CDR3 is built from 16 residues. The V gene's germline CDR1 is ENHRY and CDR2 SYGVKD. The CDR3 sequence is CAIVSGRARGGQPQHF. The CDR3 region has the DNA TGTGCCATAGTATCCGGGCGGGCCAGGGGAGGACAGCCCCAGCATTTT.

In this sample, this clonotype turned up many times. The gene calls are TRBV29-1 and TRBJ2-1; 9 bases fit TRBD2. The CDR3 totals 18 residues. Per the germline V gene, CDR1 is SQVTM and CDR2 is ANQGSEA. The CDR3 loop is CSEEGAALSGRRYNEQFF. DNA of the CDR3: TGCAGTGAAGAGGGGGCGGCCCTTAGCGGGAGAAGGTACAATGAGCAGTTCTTC.

The chain combines TRBV5-1 with TRBJ1-1; 7 bases match TRBD1. Germline trimming cut 4 bases from V and 3 bases from J; bases unmatched to any gene: 9. Germline lookup yields CDR1 SGHRS and CDR2 YFSETQ. The CDR3 consists of 15 residues. CDR3 bases: TGCGCCAGCAGCAGTAGACAGGGACTTGACACTGAAGCTTTCTTT. Translated: CASSSRQGLDTEAFF.

Here the CDR3 DNA reads TGTGCCAGCAGCCCGTCAGGGGTCGGCGCTGAAGCTTTCTTT. It specifies CASSPSGVGAEAFF. V is TRBV6-2 or TRBV6-3 and J is TRBJ1-1, with a tentative D call TRBD1 (6 bases). Trimming removed 6 bases from V and 6 bases from J, with 17 bases in between. The CDR3 contains 14 residues. The germline CDR1 and CDR2 sequences are MNHEY and SVGEGT.

The V call is TRBV7-9, the J call TRBJ2-7; 7 nucleotides agree with TRBD1. Losses at the gene ends were 3 bases for V and 3 bases for J; bases not matched to a gene: 8. Per the germline V gene, CDR1 is SEHNR and CDR2 is FQNEAQ (reference sequence). The CDR3 runs to 15 residues. CDR3 DNA: TGTGCCAGCAGCTTTTTTGGGACAGAGAACTACGAGCAGTACTTC. It codes for CASSFFGTENYEQYF.

This clonotype came up a few times. The chain joins TRBV2 to TRBJ2-4; D perhaps matches TRBD2 (6 bases). Germline V CDR1 and CDR2: SNHLY, FYNNEI. The CDR3 contains 14 residues. Trimming removed 3 bases at V and 8 bases at J, with 14 bases between. The chain's CDR3 is CASSDETSLHIQYF. The CDR3 DNA reads as TGTGCCAGCAGTGACGAAACTAGCCTCCACATTCAGTACTTC.

This clonotype was found many times. The gene calls are TRBV12-3 or TRBV12-4 and TRBJ2-2; maybe TRBD1 (5 bases). The CDR3 sequence is 17 residues long. V was cut by 2 bases and J by 4 bases, with 17 bases left in between. The CDR3 DNA reads TGTGCCAGCAGTTTATCCTGGAAAGGGGTGGGCACCGGGGAGCTGTTTTTT. Protein sequence: CASSLSWKGVGTGELFF.

The rearrangement uses TRBV5-5 and TRBJ1-1; D might be TRBD1 (5 bases). Germline V lookup: CDR1 SGHKS, CDR2 YYEKEE (reference sequence). The CDR3 covers 15 residues. Trimming cost V 3 bases and J 0 bases, with 12 bases left between them. The DNA of the CDR3 is TGTGCCAGCAGCTGGCGGGGCACAGTGAACACTGAAGCTTTCTTT. It specifies CASSWRGTVNTEAFF.

This clonotype has at least ten counts. The chain joins TRBV7-2 to TRBJ1-4; 7 bases fit TRBD1. CDR1 and CDR2 from the germline V gene are SGHTA and FQGNSA. The CDR3 is 14 amino acids. V lost 5 bases, J lost 7 bases, and 7 bases stayed unmatched. The CDR3 region is CASSPRQGGEKLFF. CDR3 in DNA: TGTGCCAGCAGCCCGCGACAGGGCGGTGAAAAACTGTTTTTT.

This clonotype was counted a few times. The gene calls are TRBV5-1 and TRBJ2-2, with TRBD2 as a possible D gene (5 bases). The germline V gene encodes CDR1 SGHRS and CDR2 YFSETQ. The germline V and J ends were trimmed by 3 bases and 1 base, with 16 bases remaining between them. CDR3 length equals 17 residues. The CDR3 reads CASSSRVSGKNTGELFF. CDR3 nucleotide sequence: TGCGCCAGCAGCTCTAGGGTCTCCGGGAAGAACACCGGGGAGCTGTTTTTT.